The source of this T cell receptor (beta chain) is a study of cytomegalovirus exposure and HLA in healthy donors. Germline CDR1 is SGHDT and CDR2 is YYEEEE. The ends were cut back, 0 bases at V and 0 bases at J, with 10 bases in the middle. This CDR3 has 16 amino acids. PCR primers comprised 60 Vbeta and 13 Jbeta primers. The assay was immunoSEQ multiplex PCR, and TCRdb's table has in-frame clones only and misses some. Of about 270,000 clones in the sample, more than 80% are singletons; the top ten hold 3.5% to 4%. At collection, donors were nominally healthy, but unrecorded immune exposures were probable.

The V and J genes are TRBV5-6 and TRBJ2-1; D gene uncertain. The sample consisted of PBMCs. The source is a man aged 40-49 years in good health and CMV-seropositive. CDR3 coding DNA: TGTGCCAGCAGCTTGGAAGTGAGAAGCTCCTACAATGAGCAGTTCTTC. Its protein is CASSLEVRSSYNEQFF.